The 23 T cell receptor beta chains listed next were all sequenced from one sample in a study of CD8+CD57+ T cells in acquired aplastic anemia. Genomic DNA acted as the template from which TCR beta VDJ combination and CDR3 sequence profiling were carried out. TCRdb reprocessed the reads via MiXCR and lists one record per CDR3 protein. The sample shows over 150,000 distinct CDR3 sequences, nearly 50% of them seen only once. In patients chosen for sequencing, flow cytometry had shown CD8+CD57+ cell expansion. The sample was sorted CD4+, CD8+, or CD8+CD57+ T cells (not recorded which) from PBMCs. Source of these receptors: a human donor with aplastic anemia.

In its sample, this clonotype was seen a few times. The rearrangement joins TRBV25-1 to TRBJ1-1; D is unresolved. Deletions cut 7 bases from V and 4 bases from J, with 10 bases between. The germline CDR1 and CDR2 sequences are MGHDK and SYGVNS. The CDR3 is 12 amino acids. The CDR3 here is CASTGDATEAFF. The CDR3, as DNA: TGTGCCAGCACCGGAGATGCCACTGAAGCTTTCTTT.

This chain uses TRBV20-1 with TRBJ1-1, with 9 bases fitting TRBD1. Per germline, CDR1 DFQATT and CDR2 SNEGSKA (reference sequence). The CDR3 contains 15 residues. Trimming took 3 bases from V and 3 from J; bases not matched to a gene: 8. The CDR3 coding sequence is TGCAGTGCTAGCCGCGGGACAGGGAGGCACACTGAAGCTTTCTTT. Translated, it gives CSASRGTGRHTEAFF.

This clonotype was counted many times. The chain recombines TRBV6-6 with TRBJ1-3, with TRBD1 matching over 7 bases. CDR1 is MNHNY, CDR2 SVGAGI, per germline (reference sequence). J was trimmed by 0 bases and V by 0 bases; bases with no gene match: 2. This CDR3 comprises 16 residues. The CDR3 DNA is TGTGCCAGCAGTTACTCGACAGGGCACTCTGGAAACACCATATATTTT. Translation: CASSYSTGHSGNTIYF.

V usage is TRBV19 and J usage is TRBJ1-1, with D unresolved. V dropped 5 bases and J dropped 4 bases, with 14 bases sitting between them. The V gene's germline CDR1 is LNHDA and CDR2 SQIVND (reference sequence). The CDR3 totals 14 residues. In DNA, the CDR3 is TGTGCCAGTAGTCTGTGGGTCGCCGCCACTGAAGCTTTCTTT. Its translation is CASSLWVAATEAFF.

This clonotype has ten or more counts. This chain connects TRBV20-1 to TRBJ2-3, with D uncertain. There are 14 residues in the CDR3. Trimming removed 5 bases at V and 1 base at J, with 13 bases between. CDR1 and CDR2 from the germline V gene are DFQATT and SNEGSKA (reference sequence). The CDR3 coding sequence is TGCAGTGCTCCTGGACCCAGACGCACAGATACGCAGTATTTT. Translation: CSAPGPRRTDTQYF.

This clonotype appeared a few times. J is TRBJ2-2 and V is TRBV11-2; TRBD2 aligns across 16 bases. Germline CDR1 reads SGHAT; CDR2 reads FQNNGV. CDR3 length: 19 amino acids. The V and J ends lost 4 bases and 4 bases, in that order; junction bases with no gene match: 9. CDR3 nucleotide sequence: TGTGCCAGCAGCTCAGCCGGGACTAGCGGGGGGGCCAGCACCGGGGAGCTGTTTTTT. Its translation is CASSSAGTSGGASTGELFF.

This clonotype was recorded many times. J is TRBJ1-4 and V is TRBV20-1; D is possibly TRBD1 (5 bases). Germline-derived CDR1 and CDR2 are DFQATT and SNEGSKA (reference sequence). The V end lost 0 bases, the J end lost 7 bases, and 18 bases lay between the germline ends. CDR3 length: 16 residues. The CDR3, as DNA: TGCAGTGCTAGAGATATTGCAGGGCCCAATTCTGAAAAACTGTTTTTT. It yields the protein CSARDIAGPNSEKLFF.

The chain has TRBV5-5 and TRBJ2-7; maybe TRBD1 (6 bases). Trimming cost V 7 bases and J 6 bases, with 14 bases left between them. The V gene's germline CDR1 is SGHKS and CDR2 YYEKEE (reference sequence). The CDR3 runs to 12 residues. In DNA form, the CDR3 reads TGTGCCAGCTCCCACCGAGGGGGCGAGCAGTACTTC. It yields the protein CASSHRGGEQYF. The whole variable domain, remainder taken from reference TRBV5-5 and TRBJ2-7, is DAGVTQSPTHLIKTRGQQVTLRCSPISGHKSVSWYQQVLGQGPQFIFQYYEKEERGRGNFPDRFSARQFPNYSSELNVNALLLGDSALYLCASSHRGGEQYFGPGTRLTVT.

This clonotype was recorded many times. This rearrangement joins TRBV29-1 to TRBJ2-7; D uncertain. The V end lost 4 bases, the J end lost 0 bases, and 10 bases lay between the germline ends. Germline values: CDR1 SQVTM, CDR2 ANQGSEA. The CDR3 loop spans 13 amino acids. DNA of the CDR3: TGCAGCGTTGGGCTACAGAGCTCCTACGAGCAGTACTTC. Encoded protein: CSVGLQSSYEQYF.

This clonotype was observed a few times. The rearrangement uses TRBV28 and TRBJ2-2, with D unclear. V was clipped by 3 bases and J by 4 bases, with 9 bases between them. There are 14 residues in the CDR3. Germline loops: CDR1 MDHEN, CDR2 SYDVKM. The CDR3 here is CASSFEMSTGELFF. The CDR3 DNA is TGTGCCAGCAGTTTCGAGATGTCCACCGGGGAGCTGTTTTTT.

The rearrangement links TRBV10-2 to TRBJ1-6; TRBD1 matches 7 bases. Germline loops: CDR1 WSHSY, CDR2 SAAADI. J lost 5 bases, V lost 2 bases, and 6 bases had no gene match. This CDR3 has 16 amino acids. CDR3 in amino acids: CASSEDDRVNNSPLHF. CDR3 coding DNA: TGCGCCAGCAGTGAGGATGACAGGGTGAATAATTCACCCCTCCACTTT.

At least ten counts were recorded for this clonotype. This chain joins TRBV19 and TRBJ2-3; a weak D match, TRBD2 (6 bases). This CDR3 comprises 16 residues. CDR1 LNHDA and CDR2 SQIVND come from the germline V gene (reference sequence). V was clipped by 2 bases and J by 6 bases, with 18 bases between them. CDR3 bases: TGTGCCAGTAGTATAAGGTCGGACTCCCGGGGGGATACGCAGTATTTT. This codes for CASSIRSDSRGDTQYF.

This chain uses TRBV10-3 with TRBJ2-7; 8 bases are a match to TRBD1. This CDR3 spans 16 amino acids. V trimming: 1 base; J trimming: 6 bases; junction bases outside the gene matches: 11. Per germline, CDR1 ENHRY and CDR2 SYGVKD. CDR3 sequence reads: CAISEFGQGRGLEQYF. Here the CDR3 DNA reads TGTGCCATCAGTGAGTTTGGACAGGGTAGGGGCCTCGAGCAGTACTTC.

J is TRBJ2-7 and V is TRBV12-3 or TRBV12-4; 13 bases are a match to TRBD2. V was clipped by 4 bases and J by 4 bases; unmatched bases: 13. The CDR3 contains 18 residues. For the CDR3, the DNA is TGTGCCAGCAGTTCCCTTACTAGCGGGGGGGCCTCTCGTTACGAGCAGTACTTC. Protein sequence: CASSSLTSGGASRYEQYF.

This rearrangement joins TRBV5-8 to TRBJ1-1; D is unclear. The CDR3 runs 13 residues. CDR1 and CDR2 (germline): SGHTS, YDEGEE. Between the trimmed V and J ends, which lost 5 bases and 3 bases, there was a span of 11 bases. The CDR3 reads CASRLMGYTEAFF. The CDR3 DNA is TGTGCCAGCAGATTGATGGGGTACACTGAAGCTTTCTTT.

CDR3 sequence reads: CASSLIPYEQYF. CDR3 DNA: TGTGCCAGCAGCTTAATACCTTACGAGCAGTACTTC. This rearrangement joins TRBV7-2 to TRBJ2-7, with D uncertain. The CDR3 loop spans 12 amino acids. With 2 bases removed from V and 4 bases from J, the gap between germline ends came to 6 bases. Per germline, CDR1 SGHTA and CDR2 FQGNSA.

The rearrangement links TRBV11-1 to TRBJ2-7; the D gene could be TRBD1 or TRBD2 (5 bases each). There are 16 residues in the CDR3. CDR1 is SGHAT and CDR2 is FQDESV in the germline V gene (reference sequence). Between the trimmed V and J ends, which lost 6 bases and 3 bases, there was a span of 21 bases. The CDR3 nucleotides are TGTGCCAGCAGTAAAAATCCAACGGGACCGCTCTACGAGCAGTACTTC. It yields the protein CASSKNPTGPLYEQYF.

The rearrangement links TRBV29-1 to TRBJ1-5; D not resolved. Germline CDR1 and CDR2: SQVTM and ANQGSEA. Trimming stripped 4 bases from V and 7 bases from J, with 17 bases between. CDR3 length: 14 residues. As DNA, the CDR3 is TGCAGCGTTGCCATGTCCGGGAGAGACCAGCCCCAGCATTTT. Translated: CSVAMSGRDQPQHF.

A word on this clonotype: It may be a read error: a sequence one base away is much more abundant. The V call is TRBV18, the J call TRBJ2-7, with 8 bases aligning to TRBD1. CDR1 and CDR2 from the germline V gene are KGHSH and LQKENI. J gave up 3 bases and V 3 bases, and 4 bases lay outside the gene matches. There are 14 residues in the CDR3. The CDR3 loop is CASSPGQDLYEQYF. The DNA of the CDR3 is TGTGCCAGCTCACCGGGACAGGATCTCTACGAGCAGTACTTC. The entire variable domain, with the rest obtained from reference TRBV18 and TRBJ2-7, is as follows: NAGVMQNPRHLVRRRGQEARLRCSPMKGHSHVYWYRQLPEEGLKFMVYLQKENIIDESGMPKERFSAEFPKEGPSILRIQQVVRGDSAAYFCASSPGQDLYEQYFGPGTRLTVT.

This clonotype was counted only a few times. The V and J genes are TRBV10-3 and TRBJ2-7, with TRBD2 matching over 12 bases. This CDR3 has 14 residues. Germline lookup yields CDR1 ENHRY and CDR2 SYGVKD. Losses at the gene ends were 6 bases for V and 2 bases for J; bases not matched to a gene: 2. The CDR3 here is CAISGLAGTYEQYF. The CDR3 DNA follows: TGTGCCATCAGCGGACTAGCGGGGACCTACGAGCAGTACTTC.

The chain uses TRBV29-1 and TRBJ2-7; perhaps TRBD1 as D (6 bases). CDR1 is SQVTM and CDR2 is ANQGSEA in the germline V gene. V lost 8 bases, J lost 1 base, and 18 bases lay in between. This CDR3 spans 14 amino acids. As DNA, the CDR3 is TGCAGCCTCCCAAGCACAGGGCGTTCCTACGAGCAGTACTTC. As protein: CSLPSTGRSYEQYF.

This clonotype was counted between two and nine times. The chain joins TRBV20-1 to TRBJ2-1; TRBD2 matches 11 bases. Germline CDR1 DFQATT, CDR2 SNEGSKA (reference sequence). The CDR3 runs 15 residues. The V gene end was trimmed by 2 bases and the J gene end by 7 bases; junction bases not matched to a gene: 7. CDR3 sequence reads: CSARRDTSGSNEQFF. Here the CDR3 DNA reads TGCAGTGCTAGACGGGATACTAGCGGGAGTAATGAGCAGTTCTTC.

V and J are TRBV10-2 and TRBJ2-7; D is unclear. The CDR3 contains 14 residues. V was clipped by 8 bases and J by 2 bases, with 16 bases between them. Germline assignment: CDR1 WSHSY and CDR2 SAAADI. The CDR3 reads CASGPGLGPYEQYF. CDR3 nucleotide sequence: TGCGCCAGCGGACCGGGCCTTGGCCCCTACGAGCAGTACTTC.